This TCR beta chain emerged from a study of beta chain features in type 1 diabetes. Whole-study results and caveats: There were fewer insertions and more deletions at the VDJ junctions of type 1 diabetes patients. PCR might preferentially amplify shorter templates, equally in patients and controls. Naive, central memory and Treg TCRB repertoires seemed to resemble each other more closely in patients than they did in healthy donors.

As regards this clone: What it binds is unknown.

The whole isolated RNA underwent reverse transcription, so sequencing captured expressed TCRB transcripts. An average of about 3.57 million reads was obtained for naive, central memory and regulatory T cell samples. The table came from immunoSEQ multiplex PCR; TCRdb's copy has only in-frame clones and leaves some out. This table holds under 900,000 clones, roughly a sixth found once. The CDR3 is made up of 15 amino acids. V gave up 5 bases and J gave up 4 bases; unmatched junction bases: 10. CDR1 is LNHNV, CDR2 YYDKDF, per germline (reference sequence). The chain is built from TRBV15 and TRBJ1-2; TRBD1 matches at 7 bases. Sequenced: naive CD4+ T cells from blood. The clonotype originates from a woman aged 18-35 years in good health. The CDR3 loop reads CATSRSRGFGYGYTF. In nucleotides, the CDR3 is TGTGCCACCAGCCGATCCAGGGGGTTTGGCTATGGCTACACCTTC.